The TCR beta chain described here comes from a study of T cells after yellow fever vaccination. Broader study findings: In post-booster samples, most primary-vaccination clones reappeared (roughly 96% CD4, roughly 88% CD8).

V trimming: 5 bases; J trimming: 6 bases; junction bases outside the gene matches: 7. The germline V gene encodes CDR1 SQVTM and CDR2 ANQGSEA. CDR3 length: 14 amino acids. As to this clonotype: Its specificity is not known.

TCRdb reprocessed the 5' RACE reads via MiXCR and lists one record per CDR3 protein. The table lists approximately 550,000 distinct CDR3 sequences, about 19% of them singletons. The material sequenced was PBMCs, taken 15 days after the yellow fever booster vaccination. This TCR was sampled from a man aged 25 to 45 who received the YFV17D yellow fever vaccine. The chain uses TRBV29-1 and TRBJ2-7; 13 bases are shared with TRBD2. The CDR3 loop is CSVQPRLAGGEQYF. The CDR3 DNA is TGCAGCGTTCAACCCCGACTAGCGGGAGGCGAGCAGTACTTC.